Following are 20 T cell receptor beta chains from one sample sequenced in a study of blood T cell repertoires in COVID-19. Assay: immunoSEQ multiplex PCR; the TCRdb copy retains only in-frame clones and omits some. The table lists roughly 300,000 clones, around four fifths of them singletons. Input material: peripheral blood. These receptors were collected from a woman aged 50 to 60 with acute or convalescent COVID-19.

This clone was seen just once. The rearrangement uses TRBV30 and TRBJ2-1; 10 bases are shared with TRBD2. The V segment lost 0 bases and the J segment 7 bases; nucleotides outside the gene matches: 6. This CDR3 has 15 residues. Germline V gene sequence: CDR1 GTSNPN, CDR2 SVGIG (reference sequence). In nucleotides, the CDR3 is TGTGCCTGGAGTGTAGGGCTAGCGGGAGAAAATGAGCAGTTCTTC. Translated: CAWSVGLAGENEQFF.

The rearrangement links TRBV12-3 or TRBV12-4 to TRBJ2-5; D is unresolved. Trimming took 6 bases from V and 5 from J, leaving 10 bases between them. The CDR3 contains 12 residues. In nucleotides, the CDR3 is TGTGCCAGCAGCGTAGCCGCCGAGACCCAGTACTTC. Its translation is CASSVAAETQYF.

The gene calls are TRBV7-2 and TRBJ1-2; no reliable D call. This CDR3 contains 13 residues. The V and J ends lost 10 bases and 4 bases respectively, with 16 bases between them. The germline CDR1 and CDR2 sequences are SGHTA and FQGNSA. CDR3 DNA: TGTGCCACAGGAATGTTGGTCGGCTATGGCTACACCTTC. Translating it yields CATGMLVGYGYTF.

The J gene is TRBJ1-2, the V gene TRBV9; a possible D gene is TRBD1 (5 bases). V was pared by 0 bases and J by 14 bases, with 14 bases between. Germline CDR1 SGDLS, CDR2 YYNGEE. The CDR3 covers 12 residues. The CDR3 region is CASSVGQPASTF. The CDR3 DNA is TGTGCCAGCAGCGTAGGACAGCCCGCCTCTACCTTC.

The chain joins TRBV6-5 to TRBJ1-2; no definite D call. Germline lookup yields CDR1 MNHEY and CDR2 SVGAGI. V lost 6 bases to trimming and J lost 4 bases, with 15 bases between them. CDR3 length: 14 residues. The CDR3 bases are TGTGCCAGCAGCTGGAGAACCGAGGGCTATGGCTACACCTTC. Translation gives CASSWRTEGYGYTF.

J is TRBJ2-1 and V is TRBV11-3; 7 bases line up with TRBD2. In germline, CDR1 is SGHNT, CDR2 YENEEA. The CDR3 extends over 17 amino acids. V gave up 0 bases and J gave up 0 bases; unmatched junction bases: 5. The CDR3 region is CASSLERLAVSYNEQFF. The CDR3 nucleotides read TGTGCCAGCAGCTTAGAAAGGCTAGCGGTCTCCTACAATGAGCAGTTCTTC.

The DNA for the CDR3 is TGTGCCAGCAGCGGGGGCGGGGATACGCAGTATTTT. Encoded protein: CASSGGGDTQYF. J is TRBJ2-3 and V is TRBV11-2; a weak D match, TRBD1 (6 bases). The CDR3 is made up of 12 amino acids. Germline V gene data show CDR1 as SGHAT and CDR2 as FQNNGV. V lost 5 bases and J 6 bases, leaving 9 bases between the germline ends.

V is TRBV29-1 and J is TRBJ1-2; D is perhaps TRBD1 (5 bases). CDR1 is SQVTM and CDR2 is ANQGSEA in the germline V gene. The V gene lost 4 bases and the J gene lost 3 bases, with 12 bases spanning the gap. The CDR3 has 13 residues. This chain's CDR3 is CSVAPGPDYGYTF. CDR3 bases: TGCAGCGTTGCCCCAGGGCCTGACTATGGCTACACCTTC. Full variable domain (remainder filled in from reference TRBV29-1 and TRBJ1-2): SAVISQKPSRDICQRGTSLTIQCQVDSQVTMMFWYRQQPGQSLTLIATANQGSEATYESGFVIDKFPISRPNLTFSTLTVSNMSPEDSSIYLCSVAPGPDYGYTFGSGTRLTVV.

The CDR3 bases are TGTGCCAGCAGCCAAAGGGGAGACAGGATGAACACTGAAGCTTTCTTT. Translation: CASSQRGDRMNTEAFF. The chain recombines TRBV14 with TRBJ1-1; D possibly corresponds to TRBD1 (6 bases). The germline V and J ends were trimmed by 2 bases and 0 bases, with 13 bases remaining between them. CDR1 is SGHDN and CDR2 is FVKESK in the germline V gene. The CDR3 runs to 16 residues.

This chain uses TRBV5-5 with TRBJ1-1, with 7 nucleotides matching TRBD1. Trimming removed 4 bases from V and 0 bases from J; junction bases left unmatched: 9. The CDR3 length is 16 residues. Looked up from germline, CDR1 is SGHKS and CDR2 is YYEKEE (reference sequence). CDR3 DNA sequence: TGTGCCAGCAGCCCGGACAGGTCGATGATGAACACTGAAGCTTTCTTT. This encodes CASSPDRSMMNTEAFF.

This chain connects TRBV2 to TRBJ1-6, with D unclear. Germline V gene lookup returns CDR1 SNHLY and CDR2 FYNNEI. Trimming removed 3 bases at V and 7 bases at J, with 10 bases between. The CDR3 totals 14 residues. The CDR3 DNA follows: TGTGCCAGCAGTGACGGATCGGGAAATTCACCCCTCCACTTT. Its translation: CASSDGSGNSPLHF.

This clone occurred a few times. The chain employs TRBV6-1 and TRBJ2-5, with 7 bases fitting TRBD2. The J segment lost 5 bases and the V segment lost 3 bases, leaving 6 bases of the junction unmatched. This CDR3 has 14 residues. Germline V gene sequence: CDR1 MNHNS, CDR2 SASEGT. The CDR3 protein is CASSELGGWETQYF. In DNA form, the CDR3 reads TGTGCCAGCAGTGAGCTCGGGGGGTGGGAGACCCAGTACTTC.

The rearrangement uses TRBV5-1 and TRBJ2-2; TRBD2 agrees at 14 bases. The V gene end was trimmed by 4 bases and the J gene end by 5 bases; junction bases not matched to a gene: 7. Germline V gives CDR1 SGHRS, CDR2 YFSETQ. This CDR3 contains 17 residues. As DNA, the CDR3 is TGCGCCAGCAGCACTGGACTAGCGGGAGGTGGGACCGGGGAGCTGTTTTTT. This encodes CASSTGLAGGGTGELFF.

The V call is TRBV11-2, the J call TRBJ1-2; D is undetermined. This CDR3 is 13 amino acids long. CDR1 and CDR2 (germline): SGHAT, FQNNGV. The V end lost 5 bases, the J end lost 2 bases, and 9 bases lay between the germline ends. CDR3 sequence: CASSPDGNYGYTF. CDR3 nucleotide sequence: TGTGCCAGCAGCCCCGACGGGAACTATGGCTACACCTTC.

The chain links TRBV7-7 to TRBJ2-3; D may be TRBD2 (5 bases). V lost 2 bases and J lost 2, with 11 bases in between. Germline lookup yields CDR1 SSHAT and CDR2 FNYEAQ (reference sequence). The CDR3 runs 15 residues. The CDR3 region is CASSLRAEVTDTQYF. CDR3 nucleotides: TGTGCCAGCAGCTTACGAGCGGAAGTCACAGATACGCAGTATTTT.

The chain joins TRBV11-2 to TRBJ2-7; tentatively, D is TRBD1 (5 bases). V was pared by 4 bases and J by 6 bases, with 13 bases between. Germline CDR1 SGHAT, CDR2 FQNNGV. The CDR3 has 13 amino acids. CDR3 residues: CASSYSGWGEQYV. In DNA, the CDR3 is TGTGCCAGCAGCTACTCAGGGTGGGGCGAGCAGTACGTC.

In its sample, this clone was seen once. The J gene is TRBJ1-2, the V gene TRBV10-3, with 7 bases aligning to TRBD1. Germline trimming cut 0 bases from V and 3 bases from J; bases unmatched to any gene: 4. Germline V gives CDR1 ENHRY, CDR2 SYGVKD. This CDR3 is 15 amino acids long. This CDR3 reads CAISESLTGDYGYTF. The CDR3 bases are TGTGCCATCAGTGAGTCCCTAACAGGGGACTATGGCTACACCTTC.

CDR3 nucleotide sequence: TGTGCCAGCTCACCAATCACAGGGGGCGGGAGCTATGGCTACACCTTC. Protein sequence: CASSPITGGGSYGYTF. The chain links TRBV18 to TRBJ1-2; the match to TRBD1 covers 9 bases. Germline V gene data show CDR1 as KGHSH and CDR2 as LQKENI. V shed 2 bases and J 4 bases; nucleotides not matched to a gene: 8. This CDR3 has 16 amino acids. Complete variable domain (other parts from reference TRBV18 and TRBJ1-2): NAGVMQNPRHLVRRRGQEARLRCSPMKGHSHVYWYRQLPEEGLKFMVYLQKENIIDESGMPKERFSAEFPKEGPSILRIQQVVRGDSAAYFCASSPITGGGSYGYTFGSGTRLTVV.

This clone was seen only a few times. The chain uses TRBV5-4 and TRBJ1-2, with no clear D. Germline V lookup: CDR1 SGHNT, CDR2 YYREEE (reference sequence). V was cut by 0 bases and J by 4 bases, with 10 bases left in between. There are 14 residues in the CDR3. CDR3 in DNA: TGTGCCAGCAGCTTGGACGGGATAGCCTATGGCTACACCTTC. Protein product: CASSLDGIAYGYTF. Full variable domain (outside the CDR3, taken from reference TRBV5-4 and TRBJ1-2): ETGVTQSPTHLIKTRGQQVTLRCSSQSGHNTVSWYQQALGQGPQFIFQYYREEENGRGNFPPRFSGLQFPNYSSELNVNALELDDSALYLCASSLDGIAYGYTFGSGTRLTVV.

The CDR3, as DNA: TGTGCCAGCAGCTCGCGTATTAACAGGGATGAGCAGTTCTTC. This sequence encodes CASSSRINRDEQFF. This chain joins TRBV5-5 and TRBJ2-1; perhaps TRBD1 as D (6 bases). The V end was cut by 3 bases, the J end by 8 bases, with 15 bases between. Germline V CDR1 and CDR2: SGHKS, YYEKEE (reference sequence). CDR3 length: 14 amino acids.